These 14 T cell receptor beta chains share one sample of origin, sequenced in a study of OX40 agonist ivuxolimab in advanced cancers. Repertoires were generated with immunoSEQ multiplex PCR, while TCRdb's copy carries only in-frame clones and drops some. This table holds around 140,000 clones, approximately 90% found once. This specimen consisted of CD4+ or CD8+ T cells sorted from blood, obtained in a trial of the OX40 agonist ivuxolimab. These receptors were obtained from an adult with an advanced solid tumor such as melanoma, head and neck, liver or kidney cancer.

CDR3 bases: TGTGCCAGCAGCCAAGATACGGGAAGGCAGTTCTTC. Its translation is CASSQDTGRQFF. The chain is built from TRBV4-2 and TRBJ2-1, with a weak D call TRBD2 (5 bases). The CDR3 sequence is 12 residues long. Germline V CDR1 and CDR2: LGHNA, YNFKEQ. V dropped 0 bases and J dropped 12 bases, with 9 bases sitting between them.

This clone appeared a few times. The rearrangement links TRBV7-3 to TRBJ1-1, with 9 bases lining up with TRBD1. Losses at the gene ends were 5 bases for V and 2 bases for J; bases not matched to a gene: 3. The CDR3 consists of 14 residues. Germline values: CDR1 SGHTA, CDR2 FQGTGA. CDR3 protein: CASSPTGGNTEAFF. CDR3 bases: TGTGCCAGCAGCCCCACAGGGGGCAACACTGAAGCTTTCTTT.

The CDR3: CASSQPRTAREQYF. CDR3 in DNA: TGTGCCAGCAGTCAACCTCGGACGGCGCGCGAGCAGTACTTC. V usage is TRBV28 and J usage is TRBJ2-7; D not resolved. The CDR3 contains 14 residues. The V gene lost 5 bases and the J gene lost 6 bases, with 17 bases spanning the gap. The germline gives CDR1 MDHEN, CDR2 SYDVKM.

The rearrangement links TRBV7-9 to TRBJ1-1; no firm D call. Trimming removed 1 base at V and 8 bases at J, with 8 bases between. The CDR3 totals 12 residues. Germline V lookup: CDR1 SEHNR, CDR2 FQNEAQ (reference sequence). CDR3 in DNA: TGTGCCAGCAGCTTAGAATATATAGAAGCTTTCTTT. Its translation: CASSLEYIEAFF.

As regards this clone: The same CDR3 arises from other DNA sequences in this sample as well. The chain employs TRBV5-1 and TRBJ2-2; no firm D call. The CDR3 consists of 15 residues. V was pared by 0 bases and J by 0 bases, with 6 bases between. Germline V gene sequence: CDR1 SGHRS, CDR2 YFSETQ. The CDR3 DNA reads as TGCGCCAGCAGCTTGGGGACGGCGAACACCGGGGAGCTGTTTTTT. Translated: CASSLGTANTGELFF.

In its sample, this clone was seen once. The CDR3 loop is CASFYYAMNTEAFF. In DNA, the CDR3 is TGTGCCAGCTTCTATTACGCTATGAACACTGAAGCTTTCTTT. The gene calls are TRBV27 and TRBJ1-1, with no clear D. CDR1 and CDR2 (germline): MNHEY, SMNVEV (reference sequence). The V gene lost 8 bases and the J gene lost 0 bases, with 13 bases spanning the gap. The CDR3 loop spans 14 amino acids.

This clone was seen only once. The chain uses TRBV5-5 and TRBJ1-5; D is unclear. This CDR3 is 15 amino acids long. The germline CDR1 and CDR2 sequences are SGHKS and YYEKEE (reference sequence). Trimming shortened V by 4 bases and J by 1 base, and 12 bases separated the two germline ends. This CDR3 is CASSPGRTSNQPQHF. As DNA, the CDR3 is TGTGCCAGCAGCCCAGGACGGACGAGCAATCAGCCCCAGCATTTT.

V is TRBV11-3 and J is TRBJ2-3; the D gene is possibly TRBD2 (5 bases). Germline V gene lookup returns CDR1 SGHNT and CDR2 YENEEA. This CDR3 spans 13 amino acids. Trimming left V 3 bases short and J 10 bases short, with 14 bases between. CDR3 protein: CASSFSSDGAQYF. CDR3 coding DNA: TGTGCCAGCAGCTTCTCCAGCGACGGGGCGCAGTATTTT.

The gene calls are TRBV9 and TRBJ2-5; D is uncertain. V was pared by 3 bases and J by 5 bases, with 14 bases between. The CDR3 runs 14 residues. The V gene's germline CDR1 is SGDLS and CDR2 YYNGEE. This CDR3 is CASSARDALETQYF. In DNA form, the CDR3 reads TGTGCCAGCAGCGCCCGCGACGCCCTTGAGACCCAGTACTTC. Variable domain in full (rest from reference TRBV9 and TRBJ2-5): DSGVTQTPKHLITATGQRVTLRCSPRSGDLSVYWYQQSLDQGLQFLIQYYNGEERAKGNILERFSAQQFPDLHSELNLSSLELGDSALYFCASSARDALETQYFGPGTRLLVL.

For the CDR3, the DNA is TGTGCCTGGAGTGTAGGGCAGGGGCGAGAGACCCAGTACTTC. Amino acid sequence: CAWSVGQGRETQYF. V is TRBV30 and J is TRBJ2-5; the D gene is possibly TRBD1 (6 bases). CDR1 GTSNPN and CDR2 SVGIG come from the germline V gene (reference sequence). This CDR3 is 14 amino acids long. The V end lost 0 bases, the J end lost 4 bases, and 12 bases lay between the germline ends.

CDR3: CASSLRQQIQETQYF. The CDR3 bases are TGTGCCAGCAGTTTACGGCAGCAAATCCAAGAGACCCAGTACTTC. The rearrangement uses TRBV27 and TRBJ2-5; D gene uncertain. Germline assignment: CDR1 MNHEY and CDR2 SMNVEV (reference sequence). Trimming took 2 bases from V and 1 from J, leaving 11 bases between them. This CDR3 is built from 15 residues.

A single count supports this clone. The chain has TRBV11-2 and TRBJ2-1; no reliable D call. Germline V gene lookup returns CDR1 SGHAT and CDR2 FQNNGV. V gave up 5 bases and J gave up 5 bases, with 16 bases separating them. This CDR3 is built from 15 residues. Here the CDR3 reads CASSPLGFRDNEQFF. Written as DNA, the CDR3 is TGTGCCAGCAGCCCCCTCGGGTTTCGGGACAATGAGCAGTTCTTC.

The chain is built from TRBV28 and TRBJ1-1; 9 bases line up with TRBD1. Germline trimming cut 5 bases from V and 7 bases from J; bases unmatched to any gene: 5. The CDR3 totals 13 residues. Per the germline V gene, CDR1 is MDHEN and CDR2 is SYDVKM. The DNA of the CDR3 is TGTGCCAGCAGTCCCGTGGGACAGGGTGAAGCTTTCTTT. Residues: CASSPVGQGEAFF.

The J gene is TRBJ1-1, the V gene TRBV9; D unclear. Germline CDR1 reads SGDLS; CDR2 reads YYNGEE. This CDR3 comprises 14 residues. Trimming stripped 2 bases from V and 0 bases from J, with 8 bases between. CDR3 sequence reads: CASSVEFMNTEAFF. The CDR3, as DNA: TGTGCCAGCAGCGTCGAGTTCATGAACACTGAAGCTTTCTTT. The full variable domain, rest sourced from reference TRBV9 and TRBJ1-1, is DSGVTQTPKHLITATGQRVTLRCSPRSGDLSVYWYQQSLDQGLQFLIQYYNGEERAKGNILERFSAQQFPDLHSELNLSSLELGDSALYFCASSVEFMNTEAFFGQGTRLTVV.